Detailed here is one T cell receptor (beta chain). Its antigen is currently unknown. Amplification used 60 Vbeta primers and 13 Jbeta primers. TCRdb's table, derived via immunoSEQ multiplex PCR, lists solely in-frame clones and lacks some. Among about 140,000 clones listed, 65% to 90% were seen once. These data belong to a study of cytomegalovirus exposure and HLA in healthy donors. Germline V CDR1 and CDR2: SGHDT, YYEEEE. This CDR3 has 17 residues. V lost 2 bases to trimming and J lost 4 bases, with 21 bases between them. Study-wide findings and caveats: High sensitivity and specificity were reportedly achieved when the classifier diagnosed cytomegalovirus status. A later analysis reportedly found that, within productive TCRs, an Asian-associated ancestry cluster had fewer N-insertions than the mean observed across the roughly 700 donors.

Material for sequencing was PBMCs. The sequence was obtained from a female donor in good health and CMV-seronegative. The chain links TRBV5-6 to TRBJ1-2; D unclear. The CDR3 loop reads CASSFNSGLSFFYGYTF. CDR3 DNA: TGTGCCAGCAGCTTTAACTCAGGTCTCTCTTTCTTCTATGGCTACACCTTC.